The clone carrying this T cell receptor beta chain was counted only a few times. CDR3 length: 15 amino acids. Germline V gene data show CDR1 as SGHTA and CDR2 as FQGNSA. Trimming took off 1 base at V and 2 bases at J, with 12 bases between the two ends. TCRdb reanalysed the 5' RACE reads using MiXCR and keeps one entry per CDR3 protein. The sample carries approximately 630,000 distinct CDR3 sequences, less than 9% recorded once. The source of the sample is a study of identical twins. These data also featured in a second study, about yellow fever vaccine responses in identical twins.

The gene calls are TRBV7-2 and TRBJ2-7, with unresolved D. What was sequenced was PBMCs. The receptor's source is a woman aged 18 to 35 in good health. CDR3 loop: CASSLGAGVTYEQYF. The CDR3 DNA is TGTGCCAGCAGCTTAGGAGCCGGAGTGACCTACGAGCAGTACTTC.